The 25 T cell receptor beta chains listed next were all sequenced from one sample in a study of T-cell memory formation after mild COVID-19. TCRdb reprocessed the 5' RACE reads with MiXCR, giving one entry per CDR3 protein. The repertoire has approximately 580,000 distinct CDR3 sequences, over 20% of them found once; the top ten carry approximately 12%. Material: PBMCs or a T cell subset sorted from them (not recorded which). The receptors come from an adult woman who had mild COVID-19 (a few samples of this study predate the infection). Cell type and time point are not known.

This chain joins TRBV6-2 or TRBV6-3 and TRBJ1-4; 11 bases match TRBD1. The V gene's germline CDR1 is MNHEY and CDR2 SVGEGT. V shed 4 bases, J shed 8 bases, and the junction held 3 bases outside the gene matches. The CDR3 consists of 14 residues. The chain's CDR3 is CASSWTGGKEKLFF. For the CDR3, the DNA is TGTGCCAGCAGTTGGACAGGGGGCAAAGAAAAACTGTTTTTT.

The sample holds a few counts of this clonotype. The CDR3 DNA sequence: TGCAGTGCTAGAGGCTCCGGGACAGGGGGCACAGATACGCAGTATTTT. Protein sequence: CSARGSGTGGTDTQYF. The chain joins TRBV20-1 to TRBJ2-3; 10 bases are a match to TRBD1. V shed 1 base, J shed 1 base, and the junction held 5 bases outside the gene matches. This CDR3 has 16 residues. Germline V gene sequence: CDR1 DFQATT, CDR2 SNEGSKA (reference sequence).

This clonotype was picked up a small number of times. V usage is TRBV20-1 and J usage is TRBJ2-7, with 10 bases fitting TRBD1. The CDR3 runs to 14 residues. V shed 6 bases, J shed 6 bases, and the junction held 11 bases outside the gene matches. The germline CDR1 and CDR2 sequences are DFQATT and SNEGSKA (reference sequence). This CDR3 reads CSATSPGQGSEQYF. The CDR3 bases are TGCAGTGCCACATCCCCGGGACAGGGGAGCGAGCAGTACTTC.

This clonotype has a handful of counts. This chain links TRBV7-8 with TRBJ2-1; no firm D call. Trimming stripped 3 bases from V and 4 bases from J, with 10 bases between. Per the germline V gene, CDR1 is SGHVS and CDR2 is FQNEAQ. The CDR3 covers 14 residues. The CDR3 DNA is TGTGCCAGCAGCTTCACCGGCGAATACAATGAGCAGTTCTTC. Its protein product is CASSFTGEYNEQFF.

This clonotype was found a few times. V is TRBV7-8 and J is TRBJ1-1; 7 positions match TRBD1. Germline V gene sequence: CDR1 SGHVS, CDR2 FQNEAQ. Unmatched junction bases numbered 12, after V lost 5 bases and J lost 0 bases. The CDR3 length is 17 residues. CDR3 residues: CASSDSLQGSMNTEAFF. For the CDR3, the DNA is TGTGCCAGCAGCGATAGTTTACAGGGGTCCATGAACACTGAAGCTTTCTTT.

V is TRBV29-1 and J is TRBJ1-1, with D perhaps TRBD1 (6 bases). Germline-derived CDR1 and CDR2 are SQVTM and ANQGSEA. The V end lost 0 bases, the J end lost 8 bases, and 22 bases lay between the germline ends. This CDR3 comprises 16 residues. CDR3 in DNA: TGCAGCGTTGAAGATCCGGTAGCACAGGGTTCCCAAGAAGCTTTCTTT. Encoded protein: CSVEDPVAQGSQEAFF.

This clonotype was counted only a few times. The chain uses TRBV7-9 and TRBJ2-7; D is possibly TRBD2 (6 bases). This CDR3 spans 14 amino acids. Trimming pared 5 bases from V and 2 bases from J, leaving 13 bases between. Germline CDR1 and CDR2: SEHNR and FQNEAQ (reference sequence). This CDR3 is CASSDTSFPYEQYF. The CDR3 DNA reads TGTGCCAGCAGCGATACTAGCTTCCCCTACGAGCAGTACTTC.

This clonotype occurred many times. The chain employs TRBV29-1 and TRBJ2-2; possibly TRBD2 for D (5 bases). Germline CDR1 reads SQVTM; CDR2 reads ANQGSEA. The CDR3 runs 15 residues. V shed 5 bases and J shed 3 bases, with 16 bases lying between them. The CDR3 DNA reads TGCAGCGTTATGGACTCCCGCGCATACACCGGGGAGCTGTTTTTT. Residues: CSVMDSRAYTGELFF.

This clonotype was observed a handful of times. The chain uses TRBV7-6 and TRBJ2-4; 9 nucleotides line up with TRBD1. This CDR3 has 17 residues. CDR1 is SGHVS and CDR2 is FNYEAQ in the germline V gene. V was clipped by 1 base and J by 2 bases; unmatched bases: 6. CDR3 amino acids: CASSLGDRDIPKNIQYF. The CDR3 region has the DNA TGTGCCAGCAGCTTAGGGGACAGGGACATCCCCAAAAACATTCAGTACTTC. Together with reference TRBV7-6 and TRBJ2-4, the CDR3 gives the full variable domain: GAGVSQSPRYKVTKRGQDVALRCDPISGHVSLYWYRQALGQGPEFLTYFNYEAQQDKSGLPNDRFSAERPEGSISTLTIQRTEQRDSAMYRCASSLGDRDIPKNIQYFGAGTRLSVL.

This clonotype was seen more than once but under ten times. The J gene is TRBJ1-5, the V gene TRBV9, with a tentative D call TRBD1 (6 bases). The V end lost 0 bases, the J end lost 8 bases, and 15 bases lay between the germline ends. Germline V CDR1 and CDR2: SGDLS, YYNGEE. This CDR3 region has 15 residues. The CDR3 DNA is TGTGCCAGCAGCGTAGATCAGGGGCTGGGGGAGCCCCAGCATTTT. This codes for CASSVDQGLGEPQHF.

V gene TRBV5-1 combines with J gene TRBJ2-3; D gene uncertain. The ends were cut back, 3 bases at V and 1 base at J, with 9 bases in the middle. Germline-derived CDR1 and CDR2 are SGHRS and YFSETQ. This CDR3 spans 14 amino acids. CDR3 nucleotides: TGCGCCAGCAGCTCCACCACCGGCACAGATACGCAGTATTTT. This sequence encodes CASSSTTGTDTQYF.

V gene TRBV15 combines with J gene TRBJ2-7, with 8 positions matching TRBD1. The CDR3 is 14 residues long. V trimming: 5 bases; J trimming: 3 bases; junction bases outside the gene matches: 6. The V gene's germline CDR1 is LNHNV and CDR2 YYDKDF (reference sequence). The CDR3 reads CATSRIGQGYEQYF. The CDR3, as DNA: TGTGCCACCAGCCGAATAGGACAGGGCTACGAGCAGTACTTC.

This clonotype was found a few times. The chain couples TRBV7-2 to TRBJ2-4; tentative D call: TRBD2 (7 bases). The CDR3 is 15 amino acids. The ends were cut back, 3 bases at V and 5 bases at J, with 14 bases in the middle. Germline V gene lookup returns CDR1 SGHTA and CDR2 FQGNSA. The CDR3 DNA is TGTGCCAGCAGCTTCTGGTTAGGGGGGGAAAACATTCAGTACTTC. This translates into CASSFWLGGENIQYF.

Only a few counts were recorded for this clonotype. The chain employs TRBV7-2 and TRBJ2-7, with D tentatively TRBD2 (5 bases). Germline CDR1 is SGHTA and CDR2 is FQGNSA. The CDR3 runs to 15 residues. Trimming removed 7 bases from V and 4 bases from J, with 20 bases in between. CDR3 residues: CASTLQYGKGYEQYF. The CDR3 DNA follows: TGTGCCAGCACCCTACAGTACGGGAAAGGGTACGAGCAGTACTTC.

The CDR3 sequence: CASSLDVLAGSTGELFF. CDR3 nucleotides: TGCGCCAGCAGCTTGGATGTGCTAGCGGGAAGCACCGGGGAGCTGTTTTTT. The V gene is TRBV5-1, the J gene TRBJ2-2, with 9 bases matching TRBD2. Germline CDR1 and CDR2: SGHRS and YFSETQ. This CDR3 region has 17 residues. Trimming cost V 0 bases and J 4 bases; bases outside gene matches: 7.

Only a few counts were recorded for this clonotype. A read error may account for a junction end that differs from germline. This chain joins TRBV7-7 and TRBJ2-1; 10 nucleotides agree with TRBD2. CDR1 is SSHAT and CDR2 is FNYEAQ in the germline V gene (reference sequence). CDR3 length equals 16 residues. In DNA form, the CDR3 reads TGTGCTAGCAGCTGGATACTAGCGGGACACAATGCGCGGCAGTTCTTC. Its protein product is CASSWILAGHNARQFF.

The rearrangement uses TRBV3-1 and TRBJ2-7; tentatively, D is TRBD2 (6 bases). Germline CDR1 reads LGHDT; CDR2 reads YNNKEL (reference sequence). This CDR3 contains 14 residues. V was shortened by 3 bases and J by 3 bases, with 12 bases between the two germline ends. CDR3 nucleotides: TGTGCCAGCAGCCATACCGGGACTTTCTACGAGCAGTACTTC. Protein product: CASSHTGTFYEQYF.

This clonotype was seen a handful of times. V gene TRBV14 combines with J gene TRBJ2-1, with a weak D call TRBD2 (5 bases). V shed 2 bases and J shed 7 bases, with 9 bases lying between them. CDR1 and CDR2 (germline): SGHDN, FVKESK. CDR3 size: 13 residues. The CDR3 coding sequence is TGTGCCAGCAGCCAATACCCGGGGAATGAGCAGTTCTTC. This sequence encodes CASSQYPGNEQFF. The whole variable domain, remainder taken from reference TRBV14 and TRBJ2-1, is EAGVTQFPSHSVIEKGQTVTLRCDPISGHDNLYWYRRVMGKEIKFLLHFVKESKQDESGMPNNRFLAERTGGTYSTLKVQPAELEDSGVYFCASSQYPGNEQFFGPGTRLTVL.

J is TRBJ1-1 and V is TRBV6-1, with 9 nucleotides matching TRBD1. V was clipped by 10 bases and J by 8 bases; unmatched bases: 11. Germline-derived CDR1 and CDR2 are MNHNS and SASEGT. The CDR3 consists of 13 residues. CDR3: CAIGVGTGTEAFF. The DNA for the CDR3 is TGTGCCATAGGAGTCGGGACAGGGACCGAAGCTTTCTTT.

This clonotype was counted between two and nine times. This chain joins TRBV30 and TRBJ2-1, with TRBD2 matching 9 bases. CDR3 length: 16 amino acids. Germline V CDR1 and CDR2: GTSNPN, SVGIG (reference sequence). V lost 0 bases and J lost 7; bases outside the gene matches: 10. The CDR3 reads CAWSVFPASGINEQFF. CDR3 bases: TGTGCCTGGAGTGTATTCCCGGCTAGCGGGATAAATGAGCAGTTCTTC.

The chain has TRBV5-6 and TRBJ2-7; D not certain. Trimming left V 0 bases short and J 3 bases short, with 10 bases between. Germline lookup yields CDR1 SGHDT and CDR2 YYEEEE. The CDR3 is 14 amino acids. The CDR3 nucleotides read TGTGCCAGCAGCTTGGGAGCTACCGACTACGAGCAGTACTTC. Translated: CASSLGATDYEQYF.

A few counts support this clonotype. The CDR3 DNA follows: TGTGCCAGCAGGTCTATCAGGACAGGGTTGGGAGAAGCTTTCTTT. It is translated as CASRSIRTGLGEAFF. The V gene is TRBV6-5, the J gene TRBJ1-1; TRBD1 matches 8 bases. The CDR3 covers 15 residues. In germline, CDR1 is MNHEY, CDR2 SVGAGI. The junction had 14 bases not matched to a gene; V was cut back by 6 bases and J by 8 bases.

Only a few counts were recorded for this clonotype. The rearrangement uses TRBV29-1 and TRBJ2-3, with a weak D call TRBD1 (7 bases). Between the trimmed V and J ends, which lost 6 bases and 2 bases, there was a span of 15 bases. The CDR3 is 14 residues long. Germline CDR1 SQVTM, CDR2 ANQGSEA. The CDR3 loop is CSVYGQDYTDTQYF. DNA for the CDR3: TGCAGCGTCTATGGACAGGACTACACAGATACGCAGTATTTT.

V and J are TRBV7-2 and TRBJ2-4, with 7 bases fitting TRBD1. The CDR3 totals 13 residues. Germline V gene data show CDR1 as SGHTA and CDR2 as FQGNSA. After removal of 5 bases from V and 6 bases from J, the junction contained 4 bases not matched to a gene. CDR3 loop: CASSPGGINIQYF. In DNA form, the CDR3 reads TGTGCCAGCAGCCCAGGGGGAATAAACATTCAGTACTTC.

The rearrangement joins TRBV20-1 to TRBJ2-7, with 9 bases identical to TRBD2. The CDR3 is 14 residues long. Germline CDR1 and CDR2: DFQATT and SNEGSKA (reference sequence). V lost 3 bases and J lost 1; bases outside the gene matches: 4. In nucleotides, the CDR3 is TGCAGTGCTAGCCTAGCGGGGACTTCCTACGAGCAGTACTTC. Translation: CSASLAGTSYEQYF.